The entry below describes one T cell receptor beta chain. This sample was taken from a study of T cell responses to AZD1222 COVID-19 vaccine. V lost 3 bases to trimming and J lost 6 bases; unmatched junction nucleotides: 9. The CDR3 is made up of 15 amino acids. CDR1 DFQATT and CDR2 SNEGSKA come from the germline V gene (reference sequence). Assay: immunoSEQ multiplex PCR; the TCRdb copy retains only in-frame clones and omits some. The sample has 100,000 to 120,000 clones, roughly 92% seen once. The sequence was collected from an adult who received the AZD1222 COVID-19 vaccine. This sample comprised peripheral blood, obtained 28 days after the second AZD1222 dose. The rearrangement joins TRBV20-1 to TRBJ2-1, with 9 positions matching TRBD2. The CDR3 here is CSASRTAGGSNEQFF. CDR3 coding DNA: TGCAGTGCTAGTAGGACAGCGGGGGGTTCCAATGAGCAGTTCTTC.